Below, 27 T cell receptor beta chains from the same sample are listed, as sequenced in a study of long-term antiretroviral therapy in people with HIV. Survey-level resolution applied to immunoSEQ assay v3.0. Produced via immunoSEQ multiplex PCR; TCRdb's table is partial and in-frame only. The table shows 29,000 or so clones, with about 95% occurring only once. The sample in question was unsorted PBMCs, obtained 5.3 years after starting antiretroviral therapy. Receptor source: a man between 25 and 39 years old with HIV.

The chain links TRBV7-9 to TRBJ2-2; 7 bases align to TRBD1. This CDR3 contains 19 residues. The germline V gene has CDR1 SEHNR and CDR2 FQNEAQ (reference sequence). The ends lost 4 bases at V and 1 base at J; junction bases unmatched: 15. The DNA for the CDR3 is TGTGCCAGCAGCTACTTAATACCGGGACAGCAACTGAACACCGGGGAGCTGTTTTTT. Its translation: CASSYLIPGQQLNTGELFF. Full variable domain (rest looked up from reference TRBV7-9 and TRBJ2-2): DTGVSQNPRHKITKRGQNVTFRCDPISEHNRLYWYRQTLGQGPEFLTYFQNEAQLEKSRLLSDRFSAERPKGSFSTLEIQRTEQGDSAMYLCASSYLIPGQQLNTGELFFGEGSRLTVL.

The chain couples TRBV30 to TRBJ1-4, with 7 bases identical to TRBD1. V lost 2 bases to trimming and J lost 3 bases; unmatched junction nucleotides: 3. The CDR3 sequence is 14 residues long. Germline values: CDR1 GTSNPN, CDR2 SVGIG (reference sequence). The CDR3 bases are TGTGCCTGGAGTAGGCAGGGGGCTAATGAAAAACTGTTTTTT. Encoded protein: CAWSRQGANEKLFF.

V usage is TRBV7-8 and J usage is TRBJ2-1, with 7 bases matching TRBD2. V was pared by 2 bases and J by 5 bases, with 9 bases of the junction left unmatched. The CDR3 sequence is 16 residues long. From germline, CDR1 is SGHVS and CDR2 FQNEAQ. The CDR3 protein is CASSLSSGKTNNEQFF. The CDR3 DNA follows: TGTGCCAGCAGCTTATCGAGCGGGAAAACCAACAATGAGCAGTTCTTC.

V and J are TRBV2 and TRBJ1-1, with D maybe TRBD1 (6 bases). The germline V gene has CDR1 SNHLY and CDR2 FYNNEI. V was pared by 5 bases and J by 1 base, with 11 bases between. The CDR3 totals 14 residues. The DNA of the CDR3 is TGTGCCAGCAGTCCGATGGGACAGAACACTGAAGCTTTCTTT. This translates into CASSPMGQNTEAFF.

The rearrangement links TRBV25-1 to TRBJ2-5, with 11 bases identical to TRBD2. The germline CDR1 and CDR2 sequences are MGHDK and SYGVNS. Germline trimming cut 1 base from V and 0 bases from J; bases unmatched to any gene: 7. The CDR3 extends over 18 amino acids. The chain's CDR3 is CASSESLLAGVYQETQYF. In nucleotides, the CDR3 is TGTGCCAGCAGTGAATCACTACTAGCGGGGGTTTACCAAGAGACCCAGTACTTC.

This chain uses TRBV5-6 with TRBJ2-1; D could derive from TRBD1 or TRBD2 (5 bases each). CDR3 length equals 16 residues. Trimming took off 1 base at V and 8 bases at J, with 19 bases between the two ends. Germline V lookup: CDR1 SGHDT, CDR2 YYEEEE. In DNA, the CDR3 is TGTGCCAGCAGCTTGTTGACTTCATTTGTGGGGGATGAGCAGTTCTTC. It yields the protein CASSLLTSFVGDEQFF.

V usage is TRBV6-5 and J usage is TRBJ2-7; 7 nucleotides match TRBD1. This CDR3 region has 15 residues. Per germline, CDR1 MNHEY and CDR2 SVGAGI. The ends lost 4 bases at V and 2 bases at J; junction bases unmatched: 8. The CDR3 DNA reads TGTGCCAGCAGTTCGGATCCGACAGGGACCTACGAGCAGTACTTC. Its translation is CASSSDPTGTYEQYF.

The chain carries TRBV5-4 and TRBJ1-5; 9 bases are shared with TRBD1. This CDR3 contains 16 residues. The V gene's germline CDR1 is SGHNT and CDR2 YYREEE (reference sequence). The ends lost 4 bases at V and 5 bases at J; junction bases unmatched: 10. CDR3 DNA: TGTGCCAGCAGCGATTGGGGGACAGGGAGCGATCAGCCCCAGCATTTT. It translates to CASSDWGTGSDQPQHF.

The chain has TRBV6-5 and TRBJ2-1; D call uncertain. In germline, CDR1 is MNHEY, CDR2 SVGAGI. Deletions cut 2 bases from V and 8 bases from J, with 4 bases between. The CDR3 spans 11 residues. The CDR3 DNA sequence: TGTGCCAGCAGTTACGGCGATGAGCAGTTCTTC. Protein product: CASSYGDEQFF.

V is TRBV7-3 and J is TRBJ2-3, with D possibly being TRBD1 or TRBD2 (7 bases each). CDR1 SGHTA and CDR2 FQGTGA come from the germline V gene. The CDR3 contains 17 residues. Trimming pared 4 bases from V and 2 bases from J, leaving 19 bases between. This CDR3 reads CASSSRGKRGYTDTQYF. CDR3 nucleotides: TGTGCCAGCAGCTCCAGGGGGAAGCGGGGATACACAGATACGCAGTATTTT.

A note on this clone: No conserved phenylalanine or tryptophan is present at the end of the CDR3, so a read error is the likely explanation. CDR3 amino acids: CSVEEGSNYGYTL. CDR3 nucleotide sequence: TGCAGCGTTGAAGAGGGATCCAACTATGGCTACACCCTC. The V and J genes are TRBV29-1 and TRBJ1-2, with no clear D. Germline V CDR1 and CDR2: SQVTM, ANQGSEA. V was clipped by 0 bases and J by 2 bases, with 7 bases between them. This CDR3 spans 13 amino acids.

The chain combines TRBV6-5 with TRBJ1-1; D is perhaps TRBD1 (5 bases). With 5 bases removed from V and 0 bases from J, the gap between germline ends came to 10 bases. The CDR3 contains 14 residues. Germline V gene sequence: CDR1 MNHEY, CDR2 SVGAGI. CDR3 residues: CASSISGVNTEAFF. Written as DNA, the CDR3 is TGTGCCAGCAGTATTTCGGGGGTGAACACTGAAGCTTTCTTT.

The chain uses TRBV30 and TRBJ2-6; D may be TRBD1 (5 bases). CDR1 and CDR2 (germline): GTSNPN, SVGIG (reference sequence). The CDR3 is made up of 13 amino acids. The CDR3 loop reads CVIGRAGANVLTF. The CDR3 coding sequence is TGTGTAATTGGCAGGGCCGGGGCCAACGTCCTGACTTTC. The full variable domain, its missing parts supplied by reference TRBV30 and TRBJ2-6, is SQTIHQWPATLVQPVGSPLSLECTVEGTSNPNLYWYRQAAGRGLQLLFYSVGIGQISSEVPQNLSASRPQDRQFILSSKKLLLSDSGFYLCVIGRAGANVLTFGAGSRLTVL.

The V gene is TRBV28, the J gene TRBJ2-1; TRBD1 matches 8 bases. Germline assignment: CDR1 MDHEN and CDR2 SYDVKM. This CDR3 is 14 amino acids long. V was pared by 7 bases and J by 3 bases, with 5 bases of the junction left unmatched. The CDR3 sequence: CASKPGTGYNEQFF. In DNA form, the CDR3 reads TGTGCCAGCAAACCCGGGACAGGCTACAATGAGCAGTTCTTC.

V usage is TRBV19 and J usage is TRBJ2-4; D is unresolved. The CDR3 is 16 amino acids. The germline gives CDR1 LNHDA, CDR2 SQIVND (reference sequence). V lost 4 bases to trimming and J lost 0 bases, with 13 bases between them. The CDR3 here is CASSTWSQVAKNIQYF. In DNA form, the CDR3 reads TGTGCCAGTAGTACCTGGAGCCAGGTAGCCAAAAACATTCAGTACTTC.

The chain employs TRBV7-8 and TRBJ2-1, with 10 bases identical to TRBD1. Germline V CDR1 and CDR2: SGHVS, FQNEAQ. V gave up 1 base and J gave up 6 bases; unmatched junction bases: 3. The CDR3 runs 15 residues. Written as DNA, the CDR3 is TGTGCCAGCAGCTTAGGTGGGACAGGGGTCAATGAGCAGTTCTTC. Its translation: CASSLGGTGVNEQFF. Variable domain in full (rest from reference TRBV7-8 and TRBJ2-1): GAGVSQSPRYKVAKRGQDVALRCDPISGHVSLFWYQQALGQGPEFLTYFQNEAQLDKSGLPSDRFFAERPEGSVSTLKIQRTQQEDSAVYLCASSLGGTGVNEQFFGPGTRLTVL.

The J gene is TRBJ2-7, the V gene TRBV11-2; TRBD1 matches at 8 bases. The V gene's germline CDR1 is SGHAT and CDR2 FQNNGV. With V trimmed by 3 bases and J by 5 bases, 6 bases remained unmatched. The CDR3 spans 14 residues. The CDR3 coding sequence is TGTGCCAGCAGCTTTAGGCAGGGGGCCAACGAGCAGTACTTC. Translated: CASSFRQGANEQYF.

The V call is TRBV6-5, the J call TRBJ2-7; D is uncertain. Between the trimmed V and J ends, which lost 2 bases and 1 base, there was a span of 12 bases. The CDR3 has 15 residues. CDR1 and CDR2 from the germline V gene are MNHEY and SVGAGI. The CDR3: CASSYSPNCSYEQYF. The CDR3 DNA reads TGTGCCAGCAGTTACAGCCCAAATTGTTCCTACGAGCAGTACTTC.

V is TRBV25-1 and J is TRBJ2-3, with a tentative D call TRBD2 (5 bases). Germline-derived CDR1 and CDR2 are MGHDK and SYGVNS. The CDR3 consists of 13 residues. V gave up 4 bases and J gave up 0 bases, with 5 bases separating them. The CDR3 protein is CASSGGSTDTQYF. The CDR3 coding sequence is TGTGCCAGCAGTGGAGGGAGCACAGATACGCAGTATTTT. The full variable domain, in which reference TRBV25-1 and TRBJ2-3 provide the parts outside the CDR3, is EADIYQTPRYLVIGTGKKITLECSQTMGHDKMYWYQQDPGMELHLIHYSYGVNSTEKGDLSSESTVSRIRTEHFPLTLESARPSHTSQYLCASSGGSTDTQYFGPGTRLTVL.

The chain combines TRBV11-3 with TRBJ2-7; D is tentatively TRBD1 or TRBD2 (5 bases each). The germline V gene has CDR1 SGHNT and CDR2 YENEEA. V was cut by 4 bases and J by 7 bases, with 17 bases left in between. This CDR3 spans 14 amino acids. The CDR3 DNA sequence: TGTGCCAGCAGCTCTCAGGAAACATGGGGGGAGCAGTACTTC. Amino acids: CASSSQETWGEQYF.

The chain has TRBV27 and TRBJ2-1; D unclear. Trimming pared 3 bases from V and 4 bases from J, leaving 7 bases between. The CDR3 length is 13 residues. Germline CDR1 reads MNHEY; CDR2 reads SMNVEV (reference sequence). DNA for the CDR3: TGTGCCAGCAGTTTTCGGGCTTACAATGAGCAGTTCTTC. Encoded protein: CASSFRAYNEQFF.

This chain links TRBV14 with TRBJ2-7, with 7 bases identical to TRBD1. J gave up 5 bases and V 4 bases, and 5 bases lay outside the gene matches. The germline gives CDR1 SGHDN, CDR2 FVKESK. This CDR3 has 13 residues. CDR3 in amino acids: CASSLYRGHEQYF. The CDR3 DNA sequence: TGTGCCAGCAGCCTATACAGGGGCCACGAGCAGTACTTC.

The chain recombines TRBV30 with TRBJ1-1; 7 bases line up with TRBD1. With 2 bases clipped from V and 10 bases from J, the junction kept 4 bases outside the gene matches. The CDR3 spans 11 residues. Germline CDR1 GTSNPN, CDR2 SVGIG (reference sequence). The CDR3 DNA reads TGTGCCTGGAGTACGACAGGGCTAGCTTTCTTT. Encoded protein: CAWSTTGLAFF.

The chain couples TRBV11-2 to TRBJ2-3; weak D call: TRBD2 (6 bases). The V gene's germline CDR1 is SGHAT and CDR2 FQNNGV. There are 15 residues in the CDR3. Trimming stripped 5 bases from V and 1 base from J, with 13 bases between. CDR3 residues: CASSQEGYGTDTQYF. CDR3 DNA sequence: TGTGCCAGCAGCCAGGAGGGGTATGGCACAGATACGCAGTATTTT.

This chain joins TRBV9 and TRBJ1-2; D is uncertain. Germline values: CDR1 SGDLS, CDR2 YYNGEE. The CDR3 runs 12 residues. The V and J ends lost 4 bases and 5 bases respectively, with 9 bases between them. DNA of the CDR3: TGTGCCAGCAGCCCCGAGTCTTATGGCTACACCTTC. Encoded protein: CASSPESYGYTF.

This sequence joins TRBV7-6 and TRBJ2-3; 7 bases match TRBD2. Trimming cost V 6 bases and J 2 bases; bases outside gene matches: 8. Germline CDR1 reads SGHVS; CDR2 reads FNYEAQ. This CDR3 comprises 15 residues. CDR3 sequence reads: CASRRTSLATDTQYF. CDR3 in DNA: TGTGCCAGCAGGCGGACTAGTCTAGCCACAGATACGCAGTATTTT.

This rearrangement joins TRBV11-2 to TRBJ1-2; 8 nucleotides align to TRBD1. There are 16 residues in the CDR3. The ends lost 2 bases at V and 1 base at J; junction bases unmatched: 6. Germline V gene data show CDR1 as SGHAT and CDR2 as FQNNGV. Written as DNA, the CDR3 is TGTGCCAGCAGCTTAACGGCAGGGGGCCTTAACTATGGCTACACCTTC. This gives the protein CASSLTAGGLNYGYTF.